This T cell receptor beta chain derives from a study of shared clonotypes between healthy human individuals (TCRdb year 2020). About the study as a whole: A couple of women and a few men aged 18 to 49 years were included in the cohort. To increase sequencing depth and limit assay-specific biases, TCR repertoire library preparation and sequencing were carried out by different laboratories using diverse techniques. For each donor, three plates each were used for CD4 naive and CD4 memory, two plates were used for CD8 naive, and one plate was used for CD8 memory. To estimate repertoire size and how much clonotypes are shared between individuals, the study performed deep sequencing of blood TCR repertoires from five healthy adults. Between about 0.94 and 8.9 billion PBMCs per donor were obtained by leukapheresis. The paper's findings and limits, for the study overall: Sampling was limited to blood, and TCR repertoires in tissue likely differ from TCR repertoires in blood. When a handful of donors were compared, the shared fraction of clonotypes was approximately 5% for naive CD4, more than 3% for naive CD8, 2% to 2.5% for memory CD4, and around 0.37% for memory CD8. Estimated clonotype richness was generally larger for naive than for memory subsets. The genetic and exposure-history diversity represented was limited by the small number of donors. Based on pairwise subsampling, the degree of clonotype sharing among donors was expected to be affected by sequencing depth. Higher generation probabilities were observed for clonotypes shared by all four sorted-subset donors than for non-shared clonotypes. Rarefaction of sorted-subset datasets indicated incomplete sequencing despite the large sequencing depth.

Notes on this clone: The antigen it binds to is not known. Base qualities are not provided; no much larger clone lies one nucleotide away.

TCR CDR3 regions were amplified from genomic DNA by multiplex PCR using the deep immunoSEQ assay. Extracted genomic DNA from each cell subset was distributed evenly across all wells of several immunoSEQ 96-well plates, and each plate was treated as a replicate. Each replicate PCR for sorted subsets received about 220 ng genomic DNA, equal to about 29,000 T cell genomes. The purified libraries were quantified using a Qubit 3.0 fluorometer, sized with a Bioanalyzer 2100, and then quantified again using the KAPA Library Quantification kit. Every immunoSEQ 96-well plate was sequenced on a separate single-read 150-cycle Illumina NextSeq 550 flow cell. The paper's data handling went like this. Because the immunoSEQ output included only junctional sequences and no quality scores, the filtering could not be the same as the filtering used for full-length reads. To assign V/J genes and CDR3, sequences were annotated using PyIR, a Python wrapper for IgBLAST v1.9, with IMGT germline references. Reads were filtered out if the reads had weak V/J assignments (E-value above 1e-6), no CDR3, stop codons, out-of-frame junctions, or ambiguous translated residues. V3J clonotypes were defined by identical inferred V gene, J gene, and CDR3 amino acid sequence. Percentage overlap between repertoires was calculated by dividing the number of shared unique clonotypes by the size of the smaller repertoire. Repertoire richness was assessed with RTK rarefaction, the Chao1 estimator, and Recon v2.1 estimates of unobserved clonotypes. Generation probabilities for all TCRbeta clonotypes obtained by the gDNA method from a few donors were computed using OLGA. Entries here come from immuneACCESS through TCRdb and include only in-frame sequences with V and J called. Some clones fail to appear in such tables; in the studies checked, an unresolved V gene covers under half of the shortfall, and the cause of the remainder is unknown. That table gives V, J and clone size, and the DNA gave D and trimming. This sample holds about 960,000 clones; around 80% were observed only once. The top ten clones comprise over 1.3% of the sample.

Donors were healthy HIV-negative adults with no recently reported acute infections or vaccinations. Only Caucasian adults living in Nashville, Tennessee, USA were represented among the donors. CD4+ T cells were enriched by magnetic negative selection, after which naive cells were positively selected on CD45RA and the negative fraction was taken as the memory subset. After blood collection by leukapheresis, PBMCs were isolated using Ficoll-Histopaque density gradient centrifugation and then cryopreserved in the vapor phase of liquid nitrogen. Analytical flow cytometry was used to check the purity and quantity of each magnetically sorted T cell population. Genomic DNA was isolated from every sorted fraction and measured by UV absorbance on a Nanodrop 2000c. Input material: memory CD4+ T cells sorted from blood. What the cell subset or site label conveys for this sample: CD45RA-negative fraction. The sequence was obtained from a man in his late teens or twenties in good health.

The DNA is TGTGCCAGCAGTGAGGGATATAACTATGGCTACACCTTC. Its amino acids are CASSEGYNYGYTF. The rearrangement combines TRBV25-1 with TRBJ1-2; no D gene can be assigned with confidence. The CDR3 measures 13 amino acids from cysteine to phenylalanine. The retained sequence is limited to the CDR3, 39 bases, with the frame set at the first base. For CDR1 and CDR2, the germline V gene lists MGHDK and SYGVNS. Trimming costs V 3 bases and J 1 base, and their ends lie 6 bases apart.